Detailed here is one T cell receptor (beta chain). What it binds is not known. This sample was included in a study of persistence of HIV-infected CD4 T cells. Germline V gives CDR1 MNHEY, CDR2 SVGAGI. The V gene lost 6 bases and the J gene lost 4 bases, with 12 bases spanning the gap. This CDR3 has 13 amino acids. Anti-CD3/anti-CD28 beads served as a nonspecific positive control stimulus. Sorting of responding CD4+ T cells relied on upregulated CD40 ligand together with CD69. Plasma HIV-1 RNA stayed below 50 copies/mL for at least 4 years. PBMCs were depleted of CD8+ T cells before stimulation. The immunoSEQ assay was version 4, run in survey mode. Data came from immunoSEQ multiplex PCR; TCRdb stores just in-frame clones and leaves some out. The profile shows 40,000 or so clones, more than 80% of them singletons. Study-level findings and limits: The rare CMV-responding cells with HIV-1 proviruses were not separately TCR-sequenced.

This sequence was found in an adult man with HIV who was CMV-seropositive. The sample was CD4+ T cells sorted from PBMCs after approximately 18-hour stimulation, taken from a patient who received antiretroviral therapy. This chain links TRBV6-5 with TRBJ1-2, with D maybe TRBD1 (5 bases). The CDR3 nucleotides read TGTGCCAGCAGGGTACAGGAGTCCTATGGCTACACCTTC. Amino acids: CASRVQESYGYTF.